Here is one T cell receptor (beta chain) with its context. The sample belongs to a study of control samples from healthy donors and cancer patients. Repertoires were generated with immunoSEQ multiplex PCR, while TCRdb's copy carries only in-frame clones and drops some. The sample includes around 100,000 clones, roughly 84% of them seen just once. This CDR3 spans 14 amino acids. Trimming pared 3 bases from V and 5 bases from J, leaving 14 bases between. Germline CDR1 and CDR2: SGHAT and FQNNGV. Sequencing used blood. The sequence was collected from a woman aged 45-65 years in good health. The V and J genes are TRBV11-2 and TRBJ2-7; tentative D call: TRBD1 (6 bases). The chain's CDR3 is CASSFNNRVHEQYF. In DNA, the CDR3 is TGTGCCAGCAGCTTCAACAACAGGGTCCACGAGCAGTACTTC.